A selection of T cell receptor beta chains follows, all from one sample in a study of OX40 agonist ivuxolimab in advanced cancers. Profiling relied on immunoSEQ multiplex PCR, and the TCRdb table lists in-frame clones only, not all of them. Of about 58,000 clones listed, about 83% were seen once; the top ten hold less than 0.8%. The sequencing here drew on CD4+ or CD8+ T cells sorted from blood, taken in a trial of the OX40 agonist ivuxolimab. These receptors all stem from an adult with an advanced solid tumor such as melanoma, head and neck, liver or kidney cancer. Both conserved end residues are part of each CDR3. Fields, in order: D gene, V gene, J gene, clone size, CDR3 protein, CDR3 DNA. The D gene is left open where the match is weak. A row's size may be missing; if present it is once, few, many or a size class.

d_call: TRBD1
v_call: TRBV9
j_call: TRBJ2-5
clone_size: -
cdr3_aa: CASSVGTGGFETQYF
cdr3_nt: TGTGCCAGCAGCGTGGGGACAGGGGGATTTGAGACCCAGTACTTC

d_call: -
v_call: TRBV19
j_call: TRBJ2-3
clone_size: -
cdr3_aa: CASSPSGPPGSDTQYF
cdr3_nt: TGTGCCAGTAGTCCGTCAGGGCCGCCGGGGTCGGATACGCAGTATTTT

d_call: TRBD2
v_call: TRBV6-5
j_call: TRBJ2-1
clone_size: -
cdr3_aa: CVSSYAGGSYNEQFF
cdr3_nt: TGTGTCAGCAGTTACGCGGGAGGGTCCTACAATGAGCAGTTCTTC

d_call: -
v_call: TRBV5-1
j_call: TRBJ2-2
clone_size: -
cdr3_aa: CASSLWVADTGELFF
cdr3_nt: TGCGCCAGCAGCTTGTGGGTCGCGGACACCGGGGAGCTGTTTTTT

d_call: -
v_call: TRBV7-9
j_call: TRBJ2-2
clone_size: -
cdr3_aa: CASSPPGLAGELFF
cdr3_nt: TGTGCCAGCAGCCCCCCGGGTCTTGCCGGGGAGCTGTTTTTT

d_call: -
v_call: TRBV13
j_call: TRBJ2-1
clone_size: -
cdr3_aa: CASSFVRGSGEQFF
cdr3_nt: TGTGCCAGCAGCTTTGTTCGAGGTTCTGGGGAGCAGTTCTTC

d_call: -
v_call: TRBV6-6
j_call: TRBJ2-5
clone_size: -
cdr3_aa: CASFDLTETQYF
cdr3_nt: TGTGCCAGCTTTGACTTAACGGAGACCCAGTACTTC

d_call: TRBD2
v_call: TRBV15
j_call: TRBJ2-1
clone_size: few
cdr3_aa: CATSVLAARRSAEQFF
cdr3_nt: TGTGCCACCAGTGTACTAGCGGCCCGAAGGAGTGCTGAGCAGTTCTTC

d_call: -
v_call: TRBV11-1
j_call: TRBJ2-7
clone_size: -
cdr3_aa: CASSSYSRAGTEQYF
cdr3_nt: TGTGCCAGCAGCTCCTACTCTAGGGCGGGAACCGAGCAGTACTTC

d_call: -
v_call: TRBV7-6
j_call: TRBJ2-2
clone_size: -
cdr3_aa: CASSLVGTKNTGELFF
cdr3_nt: TGTGCCAGCAGCTTAGTTGGGACAAAGAACACCGGGGAGCTGTTTTTT

d_call: TRBD2
v_call: TRBV2
j_call: TRBJ2-1
clone_size: -
cdr3_aa: CASSPRGGSRFF
cdr3_nt: TGTGCCAGCAGCCCTAGGGGCGGGAGTCGGTTCTTC

d_call: TRBD1
v_call: TRBV11-2
j_call: TRBJ2-7
clone_size: once
cdr3_aa: CASAGGDSYEQYF
cdr3_nt: TGTGCCAGCGCAGGGGGAGACTCCTACGAGCAGTACTTC

d_call: TRBD1
v_call: TRBV25-1
j_call: TRBJ2-5
clone_size: few
cdr3_aa: CASSEYKGGGETQYF
cdr3_nt: TGTGCCAGCAGTGAATATAAAGGGGGCGGGGAGACCCAGTACTTC

d_call: -
v_call: TRBV29-1
j_call: TRBJ1-2
clone_size: -
cdr3_aa: CSALYSDRTIGYTF
cdr3_nt: TGCAGCGCTCTCTATTCTGACAGAACTATCGGCTACACCTTC

d_call: -
v_call: TRBV6-5
j_call: TRBJ2-2
clone_size: -
cdr3_aa: CASSSSNTNTGELFF
cdr3_nt: TGTGCCAGCAGTTCTAGCAACACGAACACCGGGGAGCTGTTTTTT

d_call: TRBD1
v_call: TRBV19
j_call: TRBJ1-1
clone_size: -
cdr3_aa: CASPVPARQGAVNTEAFF
cdr3_nt: TGTGCCAGCCCGGTACCCGCCCGACAGGGGGCCGTGAACACTGAAGCTTTCTTT

d_call: -
v_call: TRBV9
j_call: TRBJ1-2
clone_size: -
cdr3_aa: CASSISGAGYGYTF
cdr3_nt: TGTGCCAGTAGTATATCGGGGGCCGGGTATGGCTACACCTTC

d_call: TRBD1
v_call: TRBV7-2
j_call: TRBJ2-5
clone_size: -
cdr3_aa: CASSLGSGGETQYF
cdr3_nt: TGTGCCAGCAGCTTAGGGTCAGGGGGAGAGACCCAGTACTTC